A selection of T cell receptor beta chains follows, all from one sample in a study of blood T cell repertoires in COVID-19. Here immunoSEQ multiplex PCR was the method, and the copy in TCRdb shows in-frame clones only, minus some. The sample consists of under 450,000 clones, 87% of them appearing once. Sequenced sample: PBMCs or T cells enriched from blood (not recorded which). Every receptor here comes from a man under 40 who had recovered from COVID-19. Each CDR3 is given with its conserved first and last residue. A D gene is named only where the DNA matches it firmly. Only part of the rows carry a size: once, few, many, or a class if the clone is expanded.

J | V | size | D | DNA | CDR3
TRBJ1-2 | TRBV7-8 | few | TRBD1 | TGTGCCAGCAGCACCAGGACAGGGGGCTCCTCTGTCTATGGCTACACCTTC | CASSTRTGGSSVYGYTF
TRBJ2-7 | TRBV4-2 | - | - | TGTGCCAGCAGCCTATTGAGGACAGCTTACGAGCAGTACTTC | CASSLLRTAYEQYF
TRBJ1-2 | TRBV2 | few | - | TGTGCCAGCGCGGGAGGCTATGGCTACACCTTC | CASAGGYGYTF
TRBJ1-4 | TRBV2 | - | - | TGTGCCAGCAGTGGCGGCAGGGGTTACGAAAAACTGTTTTTT | CASSGGRGYEKLFF
TRBJ2-3 | TRBV6-5 | once | TRBD2 | TGTGCCAGCCCTGGGGGGGTCACAGATACGCAGTATTTT | CASPGGVTDTQYF
TRBJ1-1 | TRBV27 | - | - | TGTGCCAGCAGTTTATCCCAGGGCCTGAACACTGAAGCTTTCTTT | CASSLSQGLNTEAFF
TRBJ1-2 | TRBV18 | - | TRBD1 | TGTGCCAGCTCACCGACAGGGTCAGAAGGTGGCTACACCTTC | CASSPTGSEGGYTF
TRBJ1-1 | TRBV5-1 | - | TRBD1 | TGCGCCAGCAGCTTGCAGGGGGGGAACACTGAAGCTTTCTTT | CASSLQGGNTEAFF
TRBJ2-7 | TRBV6-2/TRBV6-3 | - | TRBD1 | TGTGCCAGCAGTTACGAGGGGACAGCCTACGAGCAGTACTTC | CASSYEGTAYEQYF
TRBJ2-1 | TRBV11-2 | - | TRBD2 | TGTGCCAGCAGCTTAGGCGGACTAGGGGAGCAGTTCTTC | CASSLGGLGEQFF
TRBJ2-7 | TRBV19 | - | - | TGTGCCAGTAGTATTGGTCAGGGGAAGGACGAGCAGTACTTC | CASSIGQGKDEQYF
TRBJ1-4 | TRBV7-9 | - | TRBD1 | TGTGCCAGCAGCCTACAGGGGAGGTATGAAAAACTGTTTTTT | CASSLQGRYEKLFF
TRBJ2-2 | TRBV5-1 | - | - | TGCGCCAGCAGCTTGGGGCACGCGGGGTCGAACACCGGGGAGCTGTTTTTT | CASSLGHAGSNTGELFF
TRBJ2-2 | TRBV4-1 | - | - | TGCGCCAGCAGCCCAACGAACATGCGGGGAACCGGGGAGCTGTTTTTT | CASSPTNMRGTGELFF
TRBJ2-7 | TRBV27 | - | TRBD1 | TGTGCCAGCAGTTGGGACAGGGGCTACGAGCAGTACTTC | CASSWDRGYEQYF
TRBJ2-1 | TRBV10-3 | - | - | TGTGCCATCACCCCGACAGGGACTGGTGGGGTCAATGAGCAGTTCTTC | CAITPTGTGGVNEQFF
TRBJ1-1 | TRBV6-5 | - | - | TGTGCCAGCAGTTACGAGCGACGGACTGAAGCTTTCTTT | CASSYERRTEAFF
TRBJ1-2 | TRBV7-2 | - | - | TGTGCCAGCAGCCCCCCGGGGACTCGTGGCTACACCTTC | CASSPPGTRGYTF
TRBJ1-2 | TRBV29-1 | once | - | TGCAGCGCCTGTGAGGGATCGACCTACACCTTC | CSACEGSTYTF
TRBJ1-6 | TRBV7-6 | once | - | TGTGCCAGCAGCCCCGTCCGTTTGGTTGGGGGGGGAGATTCACCCCTCCACTTT | CASSPVRLVGGGDSPLHF
TRBJ1-1 | TRBV10-3 | - | - | TGTGCCACTGCCAGGGGCGAGAACACTGAAGCTTTCTTT | CATARGENTEAFF
TRBJ2-7 | TRBV27 | - | TRBD1 | TGTGCCAGTAGTTGGGACAGGGGAGCAAAAGCCTACGAGCAGTACTTC | CASSWDRGAKAYEQYF
TRBJ2-7 | TRBV10-3 | - | - | TGTGCCATCAGTGAGTCGCTGGGGGCTTCCTACGAGCAGTACTTC | CAISESLGASYEQYF
TRBJ1-3 | TRBV5-6 | - | TRBD1 | TGTGCCAGCAGCTACGGGACAGGCACCTCTGGAAACACCATATATTTT | CASSYGTGTSGNTIYF
TRBJ2-1 | TRBV7-9 | once | - | TGTGCCAGCAGCTCTGTCAACAGGGTGAATGAGCAGTTCTTC | CASSSVNRVNEQFF
TRBJ1-2 | TRBV5-8 | - | TRBD1 | TGTGCCAGCAGATTTCGGGACAGCTATGGCTACACCTTC | CASRFRDSYGYTF
TRBJ2-2 | TRBV6-2/TRBV6-3 | - | TRBD1 | TGTGCCAGCAGTTCCGGGACAGGGGGCGCTTGGTTTGCCGGGGAGCTGTTTTTT | CASSSGTGGAWFAGELFF
TRBJ1-2 | TRBV19 | - | TRBD1 | TGTGCCAGTAGACCTCAGGGGGCTAACTATGGCTACACCTTC | CASRPQGANYGYTF
TRBJ2-1 | TRBV30 | - | - | TGTGCCTGGAGTTCTCCCGGGGGGCCCTTTGGTGAGCAGTTCTTC | CAWSSPGGPFGEQFF
TRBJ1-1 | TRBV3-1/TRBV3-2 | - | - | TGTGCCAGCAGCCCGACACCGACGGGAAAGATGGCTTTCTTT | CASSPTPTGKMAFF
TRBJ2-3 | TRBV2 | - | - | TGTGCCAGCAGTATCTCGGGAGACTATACAGATACGCAGTATTTT | CASSISGDYTDTQYF
TRBJ2-7 | TRBV4-3 | - | TRBD1 | TGCGCCAGCAGCCAAGAGGACAGGAACGGCGAGCAGTACTTC | CASSQEDRNGEQYF
TRBJ2-6 | TRBV11-2 | - | - | TGTGCCAGCAGCTTAGGGACAGCTGGGGCCAACGTCCTGACTTTC | CASSLGTAGANVLTF
TRBJ2-7 | TRBV14 | - | TRBD1 | TGTGCCAGCAGCCTTACACGGGACAGACCCCGGAAGCAGTACTTC | CASSLTRDRPRKQYF
TRBJ1-1 | TRBV2 | - | TRBD1 | TGTGCCAGCAGTGGGGGACAGGGGGACACTGAAGCTTTCTTT | CASSGGQGDTEAFF
TRBJ2-1 | TRBV6-4 | - | - | TGTGCCAGCACCAACAGGCGGGGAGGTGAGCAGTTCTTC | CASTNRRGGEQFF
TRBJ2-7 | TRBV3-1/TRBV3-2 | - | - | TGTGCCAGCAGCCACAGGGGATCCTACGAGCAGTACTTC | CASSHRGSYEQYF
TRBJ1-2 | TRBV5-4 | - | - | TGTGCCAGTTCCGGGGGGACGACTTATGGCTACACCTTC | CASSGGTTYGYTF
TRBJ2-5 | TRBV30 | - | - | TGTGCCTGGAGTACGGACAGCCAAGAGACCCAGTACTTC | CAWSTDSQETQYF
TRBJ2-4 | TRBV18 | - | TRBD1 | TGTGCCAGCTCAGTACAGGGGGCCAAAAACATTCAGTACTTC | CASSVQGAKNIQYF
TRBJ1-2 | TRBV5-1 | - | - | TGCGCCAGCAGCCGGAACCGGGACCGGGAGGGGAGCTACACCTTC | CASSRNRDREGSYTF
TRBJ1-2 | TRBV6-1 | - | - | TGTGCCAGCAGTGAGTCGGTTACCTCCCGTGGCTATGGCTACACCTTC | CASSESVTSRGYGYTF
TRBJ1-2 | TRBV10-3 | - | - | TGTGCCATCAGTGAGTCGAACAGGATCGATGGCTACACCTTC | CAISESNRIDGYTF
TRBJ1-2 | TRBV27 | - | TRBD1 | TGTGCCAGCAGTCAAGGGACAGGGGTTTATGGCTACACCTTC | CASSQGTGVYGYTF
TRBJ1-1 | TRBV30 | - | - | TGTGCCTGGAGTGTACCCCCCCCACTTAAGGCTTTCTTT | CAWSVPPPLKAFF
TRBJ1-3 | TRBV29-1 | - | - | TGCAGCGCTGGGACAGGAAACACCATATATTTT | CSAGTGNTIYF
TRBJ1-5 | TRBV5-4 | - | - | TGTGCCAGCAGCTTGGGCGGGGATAGCAATCAGCCCCAGCATTTT | CASSLGGDSNQPQHF
TRBJ1-4 | TRBV4-1 | - | - | TGCGCCAGCAGCCGGGGCATCGTCGTAGTAACTAATGAAAAACTGTTTTTT | CASSRGIVVVTNEKLFF
TRBJ2-1 | TRBV18 | - | TRBD1 | TGTGCCAGCTCAGGGGGACAGGGCGATGAGCAGTTCTTC | CASSGGQGDEQFF
TRBJ1-4 | TRBV2 | - | - | TGTGCCAGCAGTTCCGGGCTGGGGGCGGATGAAAAACTGTTTTTT | CASSSGLGADEKLFF
TRBJ2-7 | TRBV30 | - | TRBD1 | TGTGCCTGGAGTCGGGACAGCCCCTACGAGCAGTACTTC | CAWSRDSPYEQYF
TRBJ1-2 | TRBV3-1/TRBV3-2 | - | TRBD1 | TGTGCCAGCAGCCAAAACAGGGGGAGGTATGGCTACACCTTC | CASSQNRGRYGYTF
TRBJ2-7 | TRBV18 | - | - | TGTGCCAGCTCACTAACCGGGAAAGAAGAGCAGTACTTC | CASSLTGKEEQYF
TRBJ1-2 | TRBV11-2 | - | - | TGTGCCAGCAGCTTAACGGGATCCAACTATGGCTACACCTTC | CASSLTGSNYGYTF
TRBJ1-6 | TRBV18 | few | TRBD1 | TGTGCCAGCTCACCGGCCGGGACAGATTCACCCCTCCACTTT | CASSPAGTDSPLHF